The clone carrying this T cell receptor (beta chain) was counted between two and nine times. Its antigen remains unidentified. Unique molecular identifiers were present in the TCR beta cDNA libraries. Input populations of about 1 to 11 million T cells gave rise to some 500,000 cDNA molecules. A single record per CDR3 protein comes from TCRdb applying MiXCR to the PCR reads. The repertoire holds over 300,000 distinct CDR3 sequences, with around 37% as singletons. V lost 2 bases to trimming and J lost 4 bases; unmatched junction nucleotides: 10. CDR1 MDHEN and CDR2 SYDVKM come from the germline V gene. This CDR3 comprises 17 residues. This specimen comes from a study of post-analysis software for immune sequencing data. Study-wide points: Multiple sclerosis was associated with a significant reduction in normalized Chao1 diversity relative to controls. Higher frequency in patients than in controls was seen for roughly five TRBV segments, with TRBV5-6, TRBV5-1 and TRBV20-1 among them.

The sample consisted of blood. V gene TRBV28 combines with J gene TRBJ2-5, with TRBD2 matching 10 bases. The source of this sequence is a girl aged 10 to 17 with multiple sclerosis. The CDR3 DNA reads TGTGCCAGCAGTTTAACGAGCGGGGGGGCCGGGTCAGAGACCCAGTACTTC. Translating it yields CASSLTSGGAGSETQYF.